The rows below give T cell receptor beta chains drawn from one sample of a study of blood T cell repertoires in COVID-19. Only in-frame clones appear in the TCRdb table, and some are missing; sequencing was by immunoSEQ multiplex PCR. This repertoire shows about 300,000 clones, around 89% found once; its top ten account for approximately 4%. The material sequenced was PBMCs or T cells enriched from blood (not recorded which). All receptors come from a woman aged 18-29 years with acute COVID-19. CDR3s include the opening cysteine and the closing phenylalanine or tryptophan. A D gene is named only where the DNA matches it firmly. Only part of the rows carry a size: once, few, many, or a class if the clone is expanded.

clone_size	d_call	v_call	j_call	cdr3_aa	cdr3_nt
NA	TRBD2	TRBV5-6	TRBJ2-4	CASSQTSGRAGQYF	TGTGCCAGCAGCCAGACTAGCGGGAGGGCGGGCCAGTACTTC
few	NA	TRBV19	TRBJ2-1	CASSQGVDEQFF	TGTGCCAGTAGTCAAGGGGTGGATGAGCAGTTCTTC
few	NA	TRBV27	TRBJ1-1	CASSSPIGNTEAFF	TGTGCCAGCAGTTCCCCGATCGGGAACACTGAAGCTTTCTTT
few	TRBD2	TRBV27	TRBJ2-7	CASSALAGGPHEQYF	TGTGCCAGCAGTGCACTAGCGGGAGGGCCCCACGAGCAGTACTTC
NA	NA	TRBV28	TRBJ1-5	CASSRSYNQPQHF	TGTGCCAGCAGCCGCAGTTACAATCAGCCCCAGCATTTT
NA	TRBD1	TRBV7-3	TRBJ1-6	CASSLMSGGNSPLHF	TGTGCCAGCAGCTTAATGTCAGGGGGCAATTCACCCCTCCACTTT
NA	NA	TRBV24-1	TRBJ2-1	CATSDPGRGQLGTNEQFF	TGTGCCACCAGTGATCCCGGACGTGGACAGTTGGGGACCAATGAGCAGTTCTTC
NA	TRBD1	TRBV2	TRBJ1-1	CASQTGLNTEAFF	TGTGCCAGCCAGACAGGGTTAAACACTGAAGCTTTCTTT
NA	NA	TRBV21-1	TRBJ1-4	CASSRYRVLFF	TGTGCCAGCAGCAGATACAGAGTACTGTTTTTT
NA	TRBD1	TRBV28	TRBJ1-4	CASSGQAQGEKLFF	TGTGCCAGCAGTGGACAGGCCCAGGGCGAAAAACTGTTTTTT
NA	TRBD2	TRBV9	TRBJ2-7	CASSVGASGSSCDF	TGTGCCAGCAGCGTAGGGGCTAGCGGGAGTTCCTGCGACTTC
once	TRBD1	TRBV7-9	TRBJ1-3	CASSARDRGSTGNTIYF	TGTGCCAGCAGCGCCCGGGACAGGGGTTCAACTGGAAACACCATATATTTT
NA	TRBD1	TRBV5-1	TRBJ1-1	CASHGTRTGGTEAFF	TGCGCCAGCCACGGCACTAGGACAGGTGGTACTGAAGCTTTCTTT
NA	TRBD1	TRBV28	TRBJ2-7	CASSLDRGGSYEQYF	TGTGCCAGCAGTTTAGACAGGGGGGGTTCCTACGAGCAGTACTTC
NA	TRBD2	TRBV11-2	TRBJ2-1	CASSPPRGSRDEQFF	TGTGCCAGCAGCCCACCCCGCGGGAGTAGGGATGAGCAGTTCTTC
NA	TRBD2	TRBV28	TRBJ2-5	CASFTGGVQETQYF	TGTGCCAGCTTTACGGGAGGGGTACAAGAGACCCAGTACTTC
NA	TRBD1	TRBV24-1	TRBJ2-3	CATSDLPRTGLSDTQYF	TGTGCCACCAGTGATTTGCCCAGGACAGGTCTCTCAGATACGCAGTATTTT
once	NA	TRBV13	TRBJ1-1	CASGFRGTEAFF	TGTGCCAGCGGCTTTAGGGGGACTGAAGCTTTCTTT
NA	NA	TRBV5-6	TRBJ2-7	CASSLAGAGREQYF	TGTGCCAGCAGCTTGGCGGGAGCCGGCAGGGAGCAGTACTTC
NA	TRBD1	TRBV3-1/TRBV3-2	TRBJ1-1	CASSPTGQGLNTEAFF	TGTGCCAGCAGCCCAACCGGACAGGGTCTGAACACTGAAGCTTTCTTT
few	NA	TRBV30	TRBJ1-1	CAWMGGGHTEAFF	TGTGCCTGGATGGGAGGGGGACATACTGAAGCTTTCTTT
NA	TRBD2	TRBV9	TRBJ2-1	CASSGGVAGAFF	TGTGCCAGCAGCGGAGGGGTTGCGGGAGCCTTCTTC
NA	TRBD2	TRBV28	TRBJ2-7	CASSLGTSGTYEQYF	TGTGCCAGCAGTCTCGGGACTAGCGGAACCTACGAGCAGTACTTC
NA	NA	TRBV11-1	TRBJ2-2	CASSFGPNTGELFF	TGTGCCAGCAGCTTCGGTCCGAACACCGGGGAGCTGTTTTTT
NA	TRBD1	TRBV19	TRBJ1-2	CASSIVGDSYGYTF	TGTGCCAGTAGTATAGTAGGGGACAGCTATGGCTACACCTTC
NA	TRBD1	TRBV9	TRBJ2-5	CASSVDAGGIQETQYF	TGTGCCAGCAGCGTTGACGCAGGGGGCATTCAAGAGACCCAGTACTTC
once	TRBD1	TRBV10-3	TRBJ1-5	CAISESDRGTGQPQHF	TGTGCCATCAGTGAGTCCGACAGGGGGACAGGTCAGCCCCAGCATTTT
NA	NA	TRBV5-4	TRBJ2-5	CASSLYASETQYF	TGTGCCAGCAGCCTATACGCTTCGGAGACCCAGTACTTC
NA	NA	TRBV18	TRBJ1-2	CASSPEAMPGGYTF	TGTGCCAGCTCACCAGAGGCGATGCCTGGGGGCTACACCTTC
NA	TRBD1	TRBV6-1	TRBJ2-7	CASSARTGGDSYEQYF	TGTGCCAGCAGTGCCAGGACAGGGGGCGACAGCTACGAGCAGTACTTC
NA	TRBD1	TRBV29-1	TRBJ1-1	CSVTGVGTEAFF	TGCAGCGTGACAGGGGTAGGGACTGAAGCTTTCTTT
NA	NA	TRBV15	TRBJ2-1	CATSRDTGSSYNEQFF	TGTGCCACCAGCAGAGATACCGGGAGCTCCTACAATGAGCAGTTCTTC
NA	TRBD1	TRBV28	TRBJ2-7	CASTRGQAGGRQYF	TGTGCCAGCACCCGGGGACAGGCGGGCGGAAGGCAGTACTTC
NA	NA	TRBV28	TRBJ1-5	CASSIYPPRRNQPQHF	TGTGCCAGCAGTATCTATCCTCCCCGGAGAAATCAGCCCCAGCATTTT
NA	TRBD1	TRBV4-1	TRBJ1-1	CASSLGTGVKNTEAFF	TGCGCCAGCAGCCTTGGGACAGGGGTCAAGAACACTGAAGCTTTCTTT
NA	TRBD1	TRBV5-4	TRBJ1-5	CASSPDRAQPQHF	TGTGCCAGCAGCCCAGACAGGGCCCAGCCCCAGCATTTT
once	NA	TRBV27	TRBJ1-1	CASSLSAAAEAFF	TGTGCCAGCAGTTTATCGGCGGCGGCCGAAGCTTTCTTT
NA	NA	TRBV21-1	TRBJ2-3	CASSIARLEVTDTQYF	TGTGCCAGCAGCATAGCGAGACTAGAGGTCACAGATACGCAGTATTTT
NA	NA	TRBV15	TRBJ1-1	CATSRDTKNTEAFF	TGTGCCACCAGCAGAGATACAAAGAACACTGAAGCTTTCTTT
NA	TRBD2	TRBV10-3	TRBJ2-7	CAISETGTSPGEQYF	TGTGCCATCAGTGAGACCGGGACTAGCCCAGGCGAGCAGTACTTC
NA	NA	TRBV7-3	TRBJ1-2	CASSLTSGDGYTF	TGTGCCAGCAGCTTAACGTCGGGGGATGGCTACACCTTC
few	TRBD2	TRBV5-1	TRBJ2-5	CASSSSGGGETQYF	TGCGCCAGCAGCTCCTCGGGAGGCGGTGAGACCCAGTACTTC
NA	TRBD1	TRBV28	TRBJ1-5	CASSPIQGALRYQPQHF	TGTGCCAGCAGTCCAATACAGGGGGCCCTCAGGTATCAGCCCCAGCATTTT
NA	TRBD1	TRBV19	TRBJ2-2	CASSVGQVNTGELFF	TGTGCCAGTAGTGTGGGACAGGTGAACACCGGGGAGCTGTTTTTT
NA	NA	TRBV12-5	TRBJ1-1	CASGVRAGWQNTEAFF	TGTGCTAGTGGTGTCAGGGCAGGATGGCAGAACACTGAAGCTTTCTTT
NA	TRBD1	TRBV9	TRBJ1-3	CASSADRVPSGNTIYF	TGTGCCAGCAGCGCCGACAGGGTTCCTTCTGGAAACACCATATATTTT
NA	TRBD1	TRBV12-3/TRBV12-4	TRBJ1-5	CASTRGFQPQHF	TGTGCCAGCACCAGGGGGTTTCAGCCCCAGCATTTT
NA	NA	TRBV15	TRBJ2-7	CATSSELVSSYEQYF	TGTGCCACCAGCAGTGAACTAGTGAGCTCCTACGAGCAGTACTTC
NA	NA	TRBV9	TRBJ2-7	CASSVDPQGGEQYF	TGTGCCAGCAGCGTAGACCCCCAGGGGGGTGAGCAGTACTTC
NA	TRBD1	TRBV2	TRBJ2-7	CASSRQGEEQYF	TGTGCCAGCAGCAGACAGGGTGAAGAGCAGTACTTC